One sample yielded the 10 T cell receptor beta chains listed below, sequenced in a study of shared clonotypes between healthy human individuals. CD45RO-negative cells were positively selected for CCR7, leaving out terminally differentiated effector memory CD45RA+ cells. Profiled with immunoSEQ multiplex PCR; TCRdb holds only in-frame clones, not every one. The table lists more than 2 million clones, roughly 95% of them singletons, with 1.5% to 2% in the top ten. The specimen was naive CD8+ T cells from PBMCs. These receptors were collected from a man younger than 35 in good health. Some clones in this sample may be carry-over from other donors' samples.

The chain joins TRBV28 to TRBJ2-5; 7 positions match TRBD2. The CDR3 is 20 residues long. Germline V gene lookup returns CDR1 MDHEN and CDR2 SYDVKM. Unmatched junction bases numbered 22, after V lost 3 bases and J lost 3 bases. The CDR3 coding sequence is TGTGCCAGCAGTTTTGGCCCGGCGGGGGAGGATGGGAGCGGGAAAGAGACCCAGTACTTC. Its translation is CASSFGPAGEDGSGKETQYF.

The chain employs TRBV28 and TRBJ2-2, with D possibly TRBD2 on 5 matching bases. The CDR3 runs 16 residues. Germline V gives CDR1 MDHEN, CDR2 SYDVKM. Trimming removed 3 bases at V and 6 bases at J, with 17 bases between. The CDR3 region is CASSFPARGHPGELFF. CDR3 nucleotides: TGTGCCAGCAGTTTTCCTGCCCGCGGGCACCCCGGGGAGCTGTTTTTT.

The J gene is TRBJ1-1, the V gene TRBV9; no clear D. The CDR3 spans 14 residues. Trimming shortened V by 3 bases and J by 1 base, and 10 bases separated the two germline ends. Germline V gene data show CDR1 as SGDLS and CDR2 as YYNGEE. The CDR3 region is CASSAITTNTEAFF. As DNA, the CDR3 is TGTGCCAGCAGCGCAATCACCACGAACACTGAAGCTTTCTTT.

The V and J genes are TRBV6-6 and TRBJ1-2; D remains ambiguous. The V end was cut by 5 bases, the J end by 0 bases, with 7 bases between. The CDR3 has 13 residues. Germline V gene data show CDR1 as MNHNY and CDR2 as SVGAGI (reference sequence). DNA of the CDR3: TGTGCCAGCAGTCTAGGGTCTAACTATGGCTACACCTTC. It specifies CASSLGSNYGYTF.

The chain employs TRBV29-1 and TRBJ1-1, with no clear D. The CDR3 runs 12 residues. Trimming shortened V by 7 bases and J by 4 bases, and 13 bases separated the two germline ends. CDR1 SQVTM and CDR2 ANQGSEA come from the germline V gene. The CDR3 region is CSGTGRATEAFF. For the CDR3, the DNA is TGCAGCGGCACTGGGAGGGCCACTGAAGCTTTCTTT.

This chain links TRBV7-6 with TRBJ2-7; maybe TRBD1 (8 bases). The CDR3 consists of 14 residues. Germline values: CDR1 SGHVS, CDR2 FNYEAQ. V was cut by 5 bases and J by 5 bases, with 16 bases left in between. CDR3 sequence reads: CASSLRTGRDEQYF. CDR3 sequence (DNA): TGTGCCAGCAGCCTCCGGACAGGGAGGGACGAGCAGTACTTC.

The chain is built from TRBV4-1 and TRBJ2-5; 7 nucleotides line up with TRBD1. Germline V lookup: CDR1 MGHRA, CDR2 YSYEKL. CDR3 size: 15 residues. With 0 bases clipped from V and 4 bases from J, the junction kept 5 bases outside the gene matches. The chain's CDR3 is CASSQDSGGGETQYF. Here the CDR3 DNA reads TGCGCCAGCAGCCAAGATTCAGGGGGTGGAGAGACCCAGTACTTC.

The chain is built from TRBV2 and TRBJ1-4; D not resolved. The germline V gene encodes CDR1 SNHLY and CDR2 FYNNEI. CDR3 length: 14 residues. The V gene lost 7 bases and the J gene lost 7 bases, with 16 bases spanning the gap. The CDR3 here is CASTPIEEPEKLFF. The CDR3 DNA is TGTGCCAGCACCCCCATCGAAGAACCTGAAAAACTGTTTTTT.

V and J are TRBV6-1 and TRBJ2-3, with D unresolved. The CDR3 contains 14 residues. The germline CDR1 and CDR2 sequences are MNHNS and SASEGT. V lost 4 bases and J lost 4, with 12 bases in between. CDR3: CASSVTVAADTQYF. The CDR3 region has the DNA TGTGCCAGCAGTGTAACGGTAGCTGCAGATACGCAGTATTTT.

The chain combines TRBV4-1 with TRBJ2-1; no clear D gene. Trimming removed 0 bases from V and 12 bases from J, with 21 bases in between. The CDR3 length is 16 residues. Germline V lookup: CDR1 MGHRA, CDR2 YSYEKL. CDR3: CASSQDKGSNIYGQFF. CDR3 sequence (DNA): TGCGCCAGCAGCCAAGATAAAGGGTCAAACATCTATGGGCAGTTCTTC.